These 16 T cell receptor beta chains were sequenced from one sample in a study of cytomegalovirus exposure and HLA in healthy donors. With 60 Vbeta and 13 Jbeta primers, the PCR was carried out. Using immunoSEQ multiplex PCR, the repertoire was profiled, and TCRdb retains in-frame clones only, with some absent. The sample carries about 120,000 clones, approximately 79% recorded once. The sequencing sample was made of PBMCs. The receptors were gathered from a man aged 25 to 45 in good health and CMV-seronegative.

This rearrangement joins TRBV27 to TRBJ2-7, with 9 nucleotides matching TRBD1. The CDR3 extends over 14 amino acids. Trimming cost V 4 bases and J 2 bases; bases outside gene matches: 3. The germline gives CDR1 MNHEY, CDR2 SMNVEV (reference sequence). CDR3 DNA sequence: TGTGCCAGCAGTTGGACAGGGGACACCTACGAGCAGTACTTC. Protein product: CASSWTGDTYEQYF.

The chain joins TRBV7-9 to TRBJ1-4; a possible D gene is TRBD1 (5 bases). The CDR3 length is 16 residues. With 1 base removed from V and 8 bases from J, the gap between germline ends came to 17 bases. Germline V gene lookup returns CDR1 SEHNR and CDR2 FQNEAQ (reference sequence). The CDR3 sequence: CASSLGTLMFHEKLFF. CDR3 coding DNA: TGTGCCAGCAGCTTAGGGACATTAATGTTCCACGAAAAACTGTTTTTT.

The chain links TRBV15 to TRBJ2-5; D not resolved. CDR3 size: 12 residues. In germline, CDR1 is LNHNV, CDR2 YYDKDF (reference sequence). Trimming took off 1 base at V and 3 bases at J, with 3 bases between the two ends. CDR3 nucleotides: TGTGCCACCAGCAGAGTAGAAGAGACCCAGTACTTC. This sequence encodes CATSRVEETQYF.

The CDR3 spells CASRSTAAPLNTEAFF. In nucleotides, the CDR3 is TGTGCCAGCAGGTCGACAGCCGCACCTCTGAACACTGAAGCTTTCTTT. This chain joins TRBV2 and TRBJ1-1; a possible D gene is TRBD1 (5 bases). V was clipped by 6 bases and J by 0 bases, with 17 bases between them. This CDR3 has 16 residues. Germline lookup yields CDR1 SNHLY and CDR2 FYNNEI.

The genes are TRBV7-2 and TRBJ2-5, with D perhaps TRBD1 (5 bases). This CDR3 is 11 amino acids long. Trimming shortened V by 3 bases and J by 7 bases, and 6 bases separated the two germline ends. Germline assignment: CDR1 SGHTA and CDR2 FQGNSA. CDR3 in amino acids: CASSFRGTQYF. The CDR3 nucleotides read TGTGCCAGCAGCTTTAGGGGGACCCAGTACTTC.

Worth noting for this clone: The same CDR3 arises from other DNA sequences in this sample as well. This chain uses TRBV7-8 with TRBJ1-1; TRBD1 matches 7 bases. Germline CDR1 and CDR2: SGHVS and FQNEAQ. V was clipped by 5 bases and J by 3 bases; unmatched bases: 12. This CDR3 comprises 16 residues. CDR3: CASSRIIRDSDTEAFF. CDR3 nucleotides: TGTGCCAGCAGCAGAATCATTCGGGACAGCGACACTGAAGCTTTCTTT.

A single count supports this clone. The chain employs TRBV9 and TRBJ2-2, with 9 positions matching TRBD2. Germline V gene sequence: CDR1 SGDLS, CDR2 YYNGEE. J was trimmed by 7 bases and V by 3 bases; bases with no gene match: 16. This CDR3 spans 18 amino acids. This chain's CDR3 is CASSEGPTAGGPSGELFF. The CDR3 DNA reads TGTGCCAGCAGCGAGGGCCCCACCGCGGGGGGGCCGAGCGGGGAGCTGTTTTTT.

This clone was seen only once. This chain joins TRBV18 and TRBJ2-5; 9 bases fit TRBD1. Per the germline V gene, CDR1 is KGHSH and CDR2 is LQKENI. The CDR3 extends over 14 amino acids. With V trimmed by 6 bases and J by 6 bases, 8 bases remained unmatched. The CDR3 bases are TGTGCCAGCTCCCCCGGACAGGGGCTAAAGACCCAGTACTTC. This translates into CASSPGQGLKTQYF.

The rearrangement joins TRBV7-2 to TRBJ2-7, with D maybe TRBD1 (5 bases). CDR3 size: 14 residues. V shed 5 bases and J shed 6 bases, with 17 bases lying between them. Germline assignment: CDR1 SGHTA and CDR2 FQGNSA. The CDR3 DNA reads as TGTGCCAGCAGCCTATTAACCGGAAGGGGCGAGCAGTACTTC. Encoded protein: CASSLLTGRGEQYF.

This clone came up a few times. The chain uses TRBV4-1 and TRBJ1-1, with TRBD1 identical over 8 bases. With 1 base clipped from V and 6 bases from J, the junction kept 7 bases outside the gene matches. Per the germline V gene, CDR1 is MGHRA and CDR2 is YSYEKL. The CDR3 extends over 15 amino acids. CDR3 nucleotide sequence: TGCGCCAGCAGCCAAGGGACAGGGCCTACACCTGAAGCTTTCTTT. Its translation is CASSQGTGPTPEAFF.

This sequence joins TRBV9 and TRBJ2-3; D is undetermined. The germline V gene encodes CDR1 SGDLS and CDR2 YYNGEE. This CDR3 has 16 residues. Trimming took 0 bases from V and 1 from J, leaving 12 bases between them. In DNA form, the CDR3 reads TGTGCCAGCAGCGTAGCTATGACTCCAGGCACAGATACGCAGTATTTT. The encoded protein is CASSVAMTPGTDTQYF.

For the CDR3, the DNA is TGTGCCAGCAGCAAAGCGGGGGGCAGAGATACGCAGTATTTT. It is translated as CASSKAGGRDTQYF. The chain combines TRBV7-2 with TRBJ2-3; 9 nucleotides line up with TRBD2. The CDR3 sequence is 14 residues long. Germline CDR1 and CDR2: SGHTA and FQGNSA. V shed 5 bases, J shed 5 bases, and the junction held 5 bases outside the gene matches. Filled out from reference TRBV7-2 and TRBJ2-3, the complete variable domain reads GAGVSQSPSNKVTEKGKDVELRCDPISGHTALYWYRQSLGQGLEFLIYFQGNSAPDKSGLPSDRFSAERTGGSVSTLTIQRTQQEDSAVYLCASSKAGGRDTQYFGPGTRLTVL.

The chain joins TRBV6-1 to TRBJ2-1, with 9 nucleotides matching TRBD2. The germline V gene encodes CDR1 MNHNS and CDR2 SASEGT. The CDR3 has 14 residues. The V and J ends lost 6 bases and 4 bases, in that order; junction bases with no gene match: 4. The CDR3 loop is CASSPAGGYNEQFF. In DNA, the CDR3 is TGTGCCAGCAGCCCAGCGGGGGGTTACAATGAGCAGTTCTTC.

In this sample, this clone turned up once. The CDR3 reads CASSFPPGQGPYEQYF. The CDR3 DNA follows: TGCGCCAGCAGCTTCCCACCGGGACAGGGGCCCTACGAGCAGTACTTC. The chain is built from TRBV5-1 and TRBJ2-7; 10 nucleotides match TRBD1. J lost 2 bases, V lost 2 bases, and 7 bases had no gene match. This CDR3 is built from 16 residues. The V gene's germline CDR1 is SGHRS and CDR2 YFSETQ.

This clone was found a few times. This chain links TRBV6-9 with TRBJ2-2; no firm D call. The V and J ends lost 4 bases and 7 bases respectively, with 10 bases between them. The CDR3 sequence is 13 residues long. CDR1 and CDR2 (germline): MNHGY, SVAAGI. CDR3 amino acids: CASSSRYVGELFF. Written as DNA, the CDR3 is TGTGCCAGCAGTTCTAGGTACGTCGGGGAGCTGTTTTTT.

V gene TRBV6-5 combines with J gene TRBJ2-2, with D perhaps matching TRBD2 (5 bases). The germline CDR1 and CDR2 sequences are MNHEY and SVGAGI. The germline V and J ends were trimmed by 5 bases and 4 bases, with 14 bases remaining between them. There are 15 residues in the CDR3. The CDR3 loop is CASSRTAAGTGELFF. In nucleotides, the CDR3 is TGTGCCAGCAGTAGGACTGCGGCGGGCACCGGGGAGCTGTTTTTT.